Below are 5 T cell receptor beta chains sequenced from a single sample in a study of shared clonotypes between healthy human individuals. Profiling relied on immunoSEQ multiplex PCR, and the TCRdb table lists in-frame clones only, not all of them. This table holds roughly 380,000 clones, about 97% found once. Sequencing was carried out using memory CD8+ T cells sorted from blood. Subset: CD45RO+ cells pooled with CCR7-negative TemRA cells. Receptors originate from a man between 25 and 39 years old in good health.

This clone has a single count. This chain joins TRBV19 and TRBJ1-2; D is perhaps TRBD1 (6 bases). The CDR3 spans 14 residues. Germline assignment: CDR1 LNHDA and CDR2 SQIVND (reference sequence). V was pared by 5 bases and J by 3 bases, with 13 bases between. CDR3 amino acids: CASSADSLYYGYTF. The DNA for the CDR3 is TGTGCCAGTAGTGCGGACAGTCTTTACTATGGCTACACCTTC.

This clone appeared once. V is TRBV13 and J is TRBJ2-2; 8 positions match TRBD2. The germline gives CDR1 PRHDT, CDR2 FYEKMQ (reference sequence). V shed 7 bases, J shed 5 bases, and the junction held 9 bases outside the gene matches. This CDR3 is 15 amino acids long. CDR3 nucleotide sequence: TGTGCCAGCAAGCAAGGACTAGCCGGTACCGGGGAGCTGTTTTTT. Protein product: CASKQGLAGTGELFF.

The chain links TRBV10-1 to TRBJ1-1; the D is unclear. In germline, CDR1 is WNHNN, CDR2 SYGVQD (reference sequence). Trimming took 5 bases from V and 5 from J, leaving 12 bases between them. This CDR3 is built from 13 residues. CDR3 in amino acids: CASSLVGSTEAFF. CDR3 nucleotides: TGCGCCAGCAGTTTGGTGGGTTCGACTGAAGCTTTCTTT.

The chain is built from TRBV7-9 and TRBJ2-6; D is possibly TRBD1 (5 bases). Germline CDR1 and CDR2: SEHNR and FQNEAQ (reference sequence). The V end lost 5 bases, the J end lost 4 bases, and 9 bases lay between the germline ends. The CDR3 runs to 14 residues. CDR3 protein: CASSRRQGANVLTF. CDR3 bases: TGTGCCAGCAGCCGTCGACAGGGGGCCAACGTCCTGACTTTC.

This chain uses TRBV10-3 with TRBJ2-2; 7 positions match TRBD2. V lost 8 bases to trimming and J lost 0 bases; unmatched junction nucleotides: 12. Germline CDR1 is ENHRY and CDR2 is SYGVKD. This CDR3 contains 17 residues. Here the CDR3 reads CAIGREVKLANTGELFF. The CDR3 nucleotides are TGTGCCATCGGGAGGGAGGTAAAATTGGCGAACACCGGGGAGCTGTTTTTT.